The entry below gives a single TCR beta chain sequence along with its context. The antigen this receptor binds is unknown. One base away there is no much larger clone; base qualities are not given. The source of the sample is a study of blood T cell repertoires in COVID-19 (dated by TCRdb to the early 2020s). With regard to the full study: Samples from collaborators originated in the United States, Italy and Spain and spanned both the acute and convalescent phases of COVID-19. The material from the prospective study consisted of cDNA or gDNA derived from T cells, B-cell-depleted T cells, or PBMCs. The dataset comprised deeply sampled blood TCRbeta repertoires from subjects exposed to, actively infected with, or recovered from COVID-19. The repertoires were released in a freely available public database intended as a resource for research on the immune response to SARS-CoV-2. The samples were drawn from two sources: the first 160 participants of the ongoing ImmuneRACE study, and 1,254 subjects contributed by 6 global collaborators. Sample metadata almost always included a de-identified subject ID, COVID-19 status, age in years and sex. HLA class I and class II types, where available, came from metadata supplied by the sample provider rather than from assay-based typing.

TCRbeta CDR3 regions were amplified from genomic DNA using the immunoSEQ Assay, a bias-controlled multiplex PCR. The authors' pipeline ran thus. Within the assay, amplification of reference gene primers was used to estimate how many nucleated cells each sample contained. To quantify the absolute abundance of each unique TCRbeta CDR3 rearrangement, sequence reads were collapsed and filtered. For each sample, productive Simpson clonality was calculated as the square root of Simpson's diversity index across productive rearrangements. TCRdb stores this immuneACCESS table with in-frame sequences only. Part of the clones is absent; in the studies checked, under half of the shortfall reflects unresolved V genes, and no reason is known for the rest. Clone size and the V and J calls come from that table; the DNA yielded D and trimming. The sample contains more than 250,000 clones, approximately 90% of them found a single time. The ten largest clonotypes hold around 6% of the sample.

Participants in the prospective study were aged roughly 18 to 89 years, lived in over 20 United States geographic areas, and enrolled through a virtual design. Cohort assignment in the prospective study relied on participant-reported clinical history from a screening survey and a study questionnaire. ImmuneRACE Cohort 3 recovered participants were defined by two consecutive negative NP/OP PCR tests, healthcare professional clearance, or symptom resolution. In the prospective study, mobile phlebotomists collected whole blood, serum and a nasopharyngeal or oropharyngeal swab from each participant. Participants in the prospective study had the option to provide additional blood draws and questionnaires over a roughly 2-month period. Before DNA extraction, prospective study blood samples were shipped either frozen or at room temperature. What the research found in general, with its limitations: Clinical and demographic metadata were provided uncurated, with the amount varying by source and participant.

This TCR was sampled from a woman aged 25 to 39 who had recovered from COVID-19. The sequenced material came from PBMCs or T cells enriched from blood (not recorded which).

The sequenced DNA is TGTGCCAGCAGCGTCGACAGGGCGGGGACCGGGGAGCTGTTTTTT. Its translation reads: CASSVDRAGTGELFF. Recombination connected TRBV9 to TRBJ2-2, and perhaps TRBD1 as D gene, on 7 matching bases. V loses 2 bases of germline sequence and J loses 5 bases, and the interval between the two ends is 13 bases. Inclusive of the bounding cysteine and phenylalanine, the CDR3 is 15 residues long. The kept DNA is CDR3 alone, 45 bases in frame from the first base. According to the germline V gene, CDR1 reads SGDLS and CDR2 reads YYNGEE.